The 15 T cell receptor beta chains reported below all come from one sample, sequenced in a study of cytomegalovirus exposure and HLA in healthy donors. With 60 Vbeta and 13 Jbeta primers, the PCR was carried out. Assay: immunoSEQ multiplex PCR; the TCRdb copy retains only in-frame clones and omits some. The top ten clones hold around 2.7% of a sample with 110,000 or so clones, about 79% of them seen once. Sequencing used PBMCs. The receptor source for this set is a woman younger than 35 in good health and CMV-seronegative.

With regard to this clone: The junction departs from germline at one end; a sequencing error may be responsible. The chain uses TRBV7-8 and TRBJ2-3; 10 positions agree with TRBD2. CDR1 SGHVS and CDR2 FQNEAQ come from the germline V gene. The CDR3 totals 16 residues. The CDR3 region has the DNA TGTGCCAGCAGCGAACTAGCGGGGCCTAGCAGAGATACGCAGTATTTT. Protein sequence: CASSELAGPSRDTQYF.

V gene TRBV6-5 combines with J gene TRBJ2-1; 14 nucleotides match TRBD2. Germline V CDR1 and CDR2: MNHEY, SVGAGI. Trimming at V came to 2 bases and at J to 7 bases, leaving 4 bases not matched to a gene. The CDR3 sequence is 16 residues long. The CDR3 here is CASSYRRTSGRNEQFF. The DNA of the CDR3 is TGTGCCAGCAGTTACCGTCGGACTAGCGGGAGGAATGAGCAGTTCTTC.

The chain recombines TRBV5-6 with TRBJ2-5; 7 positions agree with TRBD1. The germline CDR1 and CDR2 sequences are SGHDT and YYEEEE. There are 16 residues in the CDR3. The ends lost 4 bases at V and 2 bases at J; junction bases unmatched: 11. The CDR3 sequence is CASSPRQGSLQETQYF. The CDR3 DNA follows: TGTGCCAGCAGCCCCCGACAGGGTTCCCTTCAAGAGACCCAGTACTTC.

The chain has TRBV7-9 and TRBJ2-1; 11 nucleotides agree with TRBD2. CDR3 size: 18 residues. Germline V gives CDR1 SEHNR, CDR2 FQNEAQ (reference sequence). V shed 4 bases, J shed 5 bases, and the junction held 13 bases outside the gene matches. This CDR3 is CASSSPRSSGGHHNEQFF. The DNA of the CDR3 is TGTGCCAGCAGCTCCCCACGATCTAGCGGGGGGCATCACAATGAGCAGTTCTTC.

V is TRBV23-1 and J is TRBJ2-2, with a weak D call TRBD2 (6 bases). TRBV23-1 is an ORF, and what it does is uncertain. Trimming pared 0 bases from V and 5 bases from J, leaving 7 bases between. There are 14 residues in the CDR3. The CDR3 bases are TGCGCCAGCAGTCAATCGGGGGGTACCGGGGAGCTGTTTTTT. Translation: CASSQSGGTGELFF.

The CDR3 reads CASSRQGSGGYTF. The CDR3 DNA is TGTGCCAGTAGCAGACAGGGAAGCGGGGGCTACACCTTC. The V and J genes are TRBV19 and TRBJ1-2; TRBD1 aligns across 7 bases. Trimming cost V 6 bases and J 8 bases; bases outside gene matches: 9. Looked up from germline, CDR1 is LNHDA and CDR2 is SQIVND (reference sequence). This CDR3 has 13 residues.

V and J are TRBV18 and TRBJ1-1, with no clear D. V lost 5 bases and J 6 bases, leaving 10 bases between the germline ends. Germline assignment: CDR1 KGHSH and CDR2 LQKENI. The CDR3 has 12 residues. CDR3 nucleotides: TGTGCCAGCTCAGCAAAGCTGGCTGAAGCTTTCTTT. Translation: CASSAKLAEAFF.

This rearrangement joins TRBV9 to TRBJ1-1, with D hard to call. The CDR3 is made up of 14 amino acids. V was trimmed by 0 bases and J by 3 bases, leaving 9 bases between them. Germline V gene data show CDR1 as SGDLS and CDR2 as YYNGEE. This CDR3 is CASSVVEVDTEAFF. CDR3 DNA sequence: TGTGCCAGCAGCGTAGTGGAGGTAGACACTGAAGCTTTCTTT.

The chain carries TRBV5-4 and TRBJ2-1; TRBD2 aligns across 10 bases. CDR1 is SGHNT, CDR2 YYREEE, per germline (reference sequence). The CDR3 runs 15 residues. J was trimmed by 5 bases and V by 3 bases; bases with no gene match: 5. The DNA of the CDR3 is TGTGCCAGCAGCTCCCAACTAGCGGGAAACAATGAGCAGTTCTTC. It specifies CASSSQLAGNNEQFF.

Remarks on this clone: A read error may produce the germline difference seen at one junction end. The V and J genes are TRBV30 and TRBJ1-4; D is perhaps TRBD1 (6 bases). The CDR3 contains 15 residues. Germline V gene data show CDR1 as GTSNPN and CDR2 as SVGIG (reference sequence). This chain's CDR3 is CAWSAPGQDYETLFF. CDR3 bases: TGTGCCTGGAGTGCCCCGGGACAAGACTATGAAACACTGTTTTTT. Full variable domain (rest looked up from reference TRBV30 and TRBJ1-4): SQTIHQWPATLVQPVGSPLSLECTVEGTSNPNLYWYRQAAGRGLQLLFYSVGIGQISSEVPQNLSASRPQDRQFILSSKKLLLSDSGFYLCAWSAPGQDYETLFFGSGTQLSVL.

The chain carries TRBV27 and TRBJ2-1; no reliable D call. The germline V gene has CDR1 MNHEY and CDR2 SMNVEV (reference sequence). The V and J ends lost 7 bases and 9 bases respectively, with 16 bases between them. This CDR3 spans 13 amino acids. This CDR3 reads CASNGVQPGEQFF. The DNA for the CDR3 is TGTGCCAGCAATGGCGTCCAGCCAGGTGAGCAGTTCTTC.

V gene TRBV18 combines with J gene TRBJ2-7; 13 bases agree with TRBD2. This CDR3 is 15 amino acids long. Trimming took 3 bases from V and 4 from J; bases not matched to a gene: 3. Germline assignment: CDR1 KGHSH and CDR2 LQKENI. The CDR3: CASSPAGLAGYEQYF. The CDR3 DNA reads TGTGCCAGCTCACCCGCGGGACTAGCGGGGTACGAGCAGTACTTC.

This rearrangement joins TRBV11-3 to TRBJ2-1; a weak D match, TRBD2 (5 bases). Germline CDR1 and CDR2: SGHNT and YENEEA. Trimming shortened V by 4 bases and J by 7 bases, and 11 bases separated the two germline ends. This CDR3 region has 13 residues. CDR3 sequence reads: CASSSGRDNEQFF. CDR3 in DNA: TGTGCCAGCAGCTCTGGTCGGGATAATGAGCAGTTCTTC.

This chain joins TRBV28 and TRBJ2-7, with 14 bases lining up with TRBD2. Germline lookup yields CDR1 MDHEN and CDR2 SYDVKM. Trimming took 4 bases from V and 2 from J; bases not matched to a gene: 1. The CDR3 loop spans 15 amino acids. This chain's CDR3 is CASSWTSGRTYEQYF. CDR3 DNA sequence: TGTGCCAGCAGTTGGACTAGCGGGAGGACCTACGAGCAGTACTTC.

This clone was recorded once. The chain is built from TRBV14 and TRBJ1-2; D remains ambiguous. The V gene's germline CDR1 is SGHDN and CDR2 FVKESK. This CDR3 comprises 13 residues. The V and J ends lost 0 bases and 5 bases respectively, with 7 bases between them. CDR3 DNA sequence: TGTGCCAGCAGCCAAGACCGCAGATATGGCTACACCTTC. The encoded protein is CASSQDRRYGYTF.